This TCR beta chain came from a study of blood T cell repertoires in COVID-19. Whole-study context: Samples representing acute and convalescent COVID-19 were sourced from the United States, Italy and Spain. PBMCs, B-cell-depleted T cells, or T cells provided the cDNA or gDNA that made up the material.

Original analysis: How many nucleated cells were present was estimated from reference gene primer amplification. Produced via immunoSEQ multiplex PCR; TCRdb's table is partial and in-frame only. Clone size and the V and J calls come from that table; the DNA yielded D and trimming. The sample yields roughly 250,000 clones, about 80% seen once. CDR1 is SGHAT, CDR2 FQNNGV, per germline. Trimming took 0 bases from V and 5 from J, leaving 11 bases between them. The CDR3 length is 15 residues. The chain is built from TRBV11-2 and TRBJ2-1, with D tentatively TRBD1 (6 bases). This TCR derives from an elderly woman with active or convalescent COVID-19. Sample: peripheral blood. CDR3 in amino acids: CASSLDWTVDNEQFF. The CDR3 nucleotides are TGTGCCAGCAGCTTAGATTGGACAGTCGACAATGAGCAGTTCTTC.